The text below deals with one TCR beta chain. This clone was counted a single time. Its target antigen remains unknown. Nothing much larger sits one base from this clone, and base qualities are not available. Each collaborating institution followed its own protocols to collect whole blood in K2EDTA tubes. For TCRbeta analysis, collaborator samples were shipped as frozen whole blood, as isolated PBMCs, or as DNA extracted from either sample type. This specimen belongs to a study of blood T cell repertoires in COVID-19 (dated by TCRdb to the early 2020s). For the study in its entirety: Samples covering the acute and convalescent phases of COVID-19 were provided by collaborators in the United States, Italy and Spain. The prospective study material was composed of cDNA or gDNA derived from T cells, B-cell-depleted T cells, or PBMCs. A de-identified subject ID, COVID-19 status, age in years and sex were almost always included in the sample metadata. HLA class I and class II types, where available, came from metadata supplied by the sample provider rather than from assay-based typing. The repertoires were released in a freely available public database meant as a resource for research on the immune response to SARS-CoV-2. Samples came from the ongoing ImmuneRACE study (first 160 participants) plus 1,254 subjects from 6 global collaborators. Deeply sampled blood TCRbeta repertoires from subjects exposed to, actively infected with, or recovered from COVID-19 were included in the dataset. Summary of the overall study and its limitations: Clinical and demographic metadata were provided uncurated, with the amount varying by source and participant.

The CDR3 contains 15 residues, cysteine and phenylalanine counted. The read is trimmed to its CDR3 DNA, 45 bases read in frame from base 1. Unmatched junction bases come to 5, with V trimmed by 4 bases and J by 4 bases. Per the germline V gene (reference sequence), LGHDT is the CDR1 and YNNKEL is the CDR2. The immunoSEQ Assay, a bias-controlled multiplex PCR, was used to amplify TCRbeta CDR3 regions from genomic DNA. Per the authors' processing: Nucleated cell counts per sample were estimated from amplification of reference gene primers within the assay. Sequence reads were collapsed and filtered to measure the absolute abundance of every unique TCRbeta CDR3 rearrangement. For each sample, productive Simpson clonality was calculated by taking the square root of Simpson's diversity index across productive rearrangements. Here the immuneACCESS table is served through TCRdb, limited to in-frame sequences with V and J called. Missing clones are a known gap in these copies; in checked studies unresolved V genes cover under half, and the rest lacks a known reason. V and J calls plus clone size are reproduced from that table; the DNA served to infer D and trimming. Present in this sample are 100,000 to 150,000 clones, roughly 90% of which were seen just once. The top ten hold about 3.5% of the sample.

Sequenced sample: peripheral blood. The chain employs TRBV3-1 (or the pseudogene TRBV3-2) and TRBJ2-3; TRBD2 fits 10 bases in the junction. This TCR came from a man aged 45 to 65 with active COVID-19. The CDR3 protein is CASSLSGRIADTQYF. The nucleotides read TGTGCCAGCAGCCTTAGCGGGAGGATTGCAGATACGCAGTATTTT.